The rows below give T cell receptor beta chains drawn from one sample of a study of cytomegalovirus exposure and HLA in healthy donors. TCRdb keeps only in-frame clones here, not all; method: immunoSEQ multiplex PCR. Among 180,000 or so clones listed, 80% to 90% were seen once. Sequenced material: PBMCs. These receptors were collected from a woman aged 30 to 39 in good health and CMV-seronegative. Both conserved end residues are part of each CDR3. D genes are given only for firm matches. Clone size, where shown, is once, few, many, or a class for clones that have expanded.

len	v_gene	j_gene	d_gene	abundance	CDR3aa	CDR3nt
16	TRBV11-2	TRBJ2-7	TRBD1	NA	CASSTLTGARTYEQYF	TGTGCCAGCAGCACTCTGACAGGGGCGCGGACCTACGAGCAGTACTTC
16	TRBV5-4	TRBJ2-1	TRBD2	NA	CASSSELAGAGDEQFF	TGTGCCAGCAGCTCGGAACTAGCGGGAGCTGGGGATGAGCAGTTCTTC
15	TRBV7-9	TRBJ2-5	TRBD1	NA	CASSTGQGAEETQYF	TGTGCCAGCAGCACGGGACAGGGGGCGGAAGAGACCCAGTACTTC
14	TRBV5-1	TRBJ1-1	NA	NA	CASSLAGGTTEAFF	TGCGCCAGCAGCTTGGCCGGCGGGACCACTGAAGCTTTCTTT
17	TRBV28	TRBJ1-6	NA	NA	CASMSGIQSSYNSPLHF	TGTGCCAGCATGTCGGGTATCCAGAGCTCCTATAATTCACCCCTCCACTTT
14	TRBV5-1	TRBJ2-3	TRBD2	NA	CASSPWAGVDTQYF	TGCGCCAGCAGCCCATGGGCGGGAGTAGATACGCAGTATTTT
14	TRBV5-1	TRBJ2-1	TRBD1	NA	CASSLVGTDNEQFF	TGCGCCAGCAGCTTGGTCGGGACAGACAATGAGCAGTTCTTC
15	TRBV25-1	TRBJ2-1	TRBD1	once	CASSVPGGASNEQFF	TGTGCCAGCAGTGTCCCAGGGGGCGCTTCCAATGAGCAGTTCTTC
13	TRBV6-1	TRBJ1-2	TRBD1	few	CASSRQGRNGYTF	TGTGCCAGCAGTAGACAGGGGAGGAATGGCTACACCTTC
11	TRBV5-4	TRBJ2-7	NA	NA	CAVGDSYEQYF	TGTGCCGTCGGGGACTCCTACGAGCAGTACTTC
15	TRBV7-3	TRBJ2-1	TRBD2	NA	CASSLTREGYNEQFF	TGTGCCAGCAGCTTAACCCGGGAGGGATACAATGAGCAGTTCTTC
15	TRBV5-5	TRBJ2-7	TRBD2	NA	CASSKYTSGAYEQYF	TGTGCCAGCAGCAAGTATACTAGCGGGGCCTACGAGCAGTACTTC
13	TRBV19	TRBJ2-3	NA	NA	CASSSRRADTQYF	TGTGCCAGTAGTTCCAGGCGAGCAGATACGCAGTATTTT
13	TRBV6-5	TRBJ1-2	NA	NA	CASSPQGSGGYTF	TGTGCCAGCAGTCCCCAGGGATCGGGTGGCTACACCTTC
13	TRBV29-1	TRBJ2-3	TRBD2	NA	CSVGLVLADTQYF	TGCAGCGTGGGACTAGTCTTGGCGGATACGCAGTATTTT
16	TRBV19	TRBJ2-2	TRBD1	NA	CASRVSGTVWTGELFF	TGTGCCAGTAGGGTCTCCGGGACAGTATGGACCGGGGAGCTGTTTTTT
15	TRBV7-9	TRBJ2-1	TRBD2	NA	CASSLGLAGAGEQFF	TGTGCCAGCAGCTTAGGCCTAGCGGGAGCGGGCGAGCAGTTCTTC
13	TRBV6-5	TRBJ2-1	NA	once	CASSYSLYNEQFF	TGTGCCAGCAGTTACTCCCTCTACAATGAGCAGTTCTTC
14	TRBV7-6	TRBJ2-5	NA	NA	CASSPTVLQETQYF	TGTGCCAGCAGCCCAACAGTCCTTCAAGAGACCCAGTACTTC
14	TRBV19	TRBJ2-7	TRBD2	NA	CASSIDGRAYEQYF	TGTGCCAGTAGTATAGACGGGAGGGCCTACGAGCAGTACTTC
19	TRBV5-6	TRBJ2-1	TRBD2	NA	CASSSIGLAGGPPYNEQFF	TGTGCCAGCAGCTCAATTGGACTAGCGGGGGGTCCCCCTTACAATGAGCAGTTCTTC
17	TRBV11-2	TRBJ2-2	TRBD2	NA	CASSLGGLAGNTGELFF	TGTGCCAGCAGCTTAGGGGGACTAGCGGGAAACACCGGGGAGCTGTTTTTT
15	TRBV19	TRBJ2-2	TRBD1	few	CASSMTGGDTGELFF	TGTGCCAGTAGTATGACAGGGGGGGACACCGGGGAGCTGTTTTTT
19	TRBV5-8	TRBJ2-7	TRBD1	NA	CASSLEQGAYYAGANEQYF	TGTGCCAGCAGCTTGGAACAGGGGGCGTATTATGCCGGAGCGAACGAGCAGTACTTC
12	TRBV14	TRBJ2-2	NA	NA	CASSRTRGELFF	TGTGCCAGCAGCCGAACTCGAGGGGAGCTGTTTTTT
14	TRBV27	TRBJ2-2	NA	NA	CASSLDMGPGELFF	TGTGCCAGCAGTTTGGACATGGGTCCCGGGGAGCTGTTTTTT
14	TRBV7-9	TRBJ2-3	TRBD2	once	CASSLSGGSDTQYF	TGTGCCAGCAGCTTGAGCGGGGGGTCAGATACGCAGTATTTT
13	TRBV11-2	TRBJ1-1	NA	NA	CASSLSGRTEAFF	TGTGCCAGCAGCTTATCAGGGAGGACTGAAGCTTTCTTT
15	TRBV5-1	TRBJ2-3	TRBD1	NA	CASSRQGLGTDTQYF	TGCGCCAGCAGCAGACAGGGGTTAGGCACAGATACGCAGTATTTT
15	TRBV15	TRBJ2-5	NA	NA	CATSRGGRGGETQYF	TGTGCCACCAGCAGAGGGGGCAGGGGAGGGGAGACCCAGTACTTC
15	TRBV10-1	TRBJ2-2	NA	NA	CASSPTGINTGELFF	TGCGCCAGCAGTCCAACAGGGATAAACACCGGGGAGCTGTTTTTT
19	TRBV4-1	TRBJ2-5	TRBD2	NA	CASSQDLKRTSGRAETQYF	TGCGCCAGCAGCCAAGATCTTAAGCGGACTAGCGGGAGGGCAGAGACCCAGTACTTC
16	TRBV7-6	TRBJ2-1	TRBD2	NA	CASSYRAGDSYNEQFF	TGTGCCAGCAGCTACAGAGCGGGGGACTCCTACAATGAGCAGTTCTTC
16	TRBV14	TRBJ2-2	TRBD1	NA	CASSQLLGQGIGELFF	TGTGCCAGCAGCCAATTGCTGGGACAGGGAATCGGGGAGCTGTTTTTT
12	TRBV19	TRBJ1-2	NA	NA	CASSIAGYGYTF	TGTGCCAGTAGTATAGCAGGGTATGGCTACACCTTC
14	TRBV5-4	TRBJ2-7	NA	NA	CASSLGQGIYEQYF	TGTGCCAGCAGCTTGGGTCAGGGTATCTACGAGCAGTACTTC